A single count supports the clone carrying this T cell receptor (beta chain). This CDR3 is built from 15 residues. V lost 7 bases to trimming and J lost 4 bases; unmatched junction nucleotides: 4. The germline CDR1 and CDR2 sequences are WSHSY and SAAADI. This specimen comes from a study of blood T cell repertoires in COVID-19. Background on the study: The United States, Italy and Spain were the sources of the acute and convalescent COVID-19 samples. Nucleic acid was either cDNA or gDNA, and it came from T cells, B-cell-depleted T cells, or PBMCs.

Some clones are missing from TCRdb's copy, which holds only in-frame ones; the method was immunoSEQ multiplex PCR. This table has 40,000 to 65,000 clones, around 78% appearing once. Sequences were obtained from peripheral blood. The receptor comes from a human donor with active or convalescent COVID-19. The donor label of this sample is uncertain. The V call is TRBV10-2, the J call TRBJ1-6, with 10 nucleotides matching TRBD1. The CDR3 DNA is TGCGCCAGCATAGACAGGGGGCCGTATAATTCACCCCTCCACTTT. Encoded protein: CASIDRGPYNSPLHF.